Below are 2 T cell receptor beta chains sequenced from a single sample in a study of patients and donors after allogeneic stem cell transplantation. TCRdb called the RT-PCR reads again in MiXCR, with one record for every CDR3 protein. The sample records roughly 880,000 distinct CDR3 sequences, roughly 18% being singletons. The sample was blood, either unsorted or a sorted T cell fraction (not recorded which). Source of these receptors: a human donor who was either an allogeneic HSCT recipient or a stem cell or donor lymphocyte infusion donor (not recorded which). It is not recorded whose cells these are; they may come from a transplant donor.

This clonotype has only a few counts. The rearrangement joins TRBV11-2 to TRBJ2-1, with a tentative D call TRBD2 (6 bases). The CDR3 length is 14 residues. V was shortened by 4 bases and J by 10 bases, with 17 bases between the two germline ends. Germline CDR1 and CDR2: SGHAT and FQNNGV. The CDR3 DNA is TGTGCCAGCAGCTCGGGACTCCGCGGGGCCGAGCAGTTCTTC. Protein product: CASSSGLRGAEQFF. Filled out from reference TRBV11-2 and TRBJ2-1, the complete variable domain reads EAGVAQSPRYKIIEKRQSVAFWCNPISGHATLYWYQQILGQGPKLLIQFQNNGVVDDSQLPKDRFSAERLKGVDSTLKIQPAKLEDSAVYLCASSSGLRGAEQFFGPGTRLTVL.

This clonotype appeared a single time. The rearrangement links TRBV7-2 to TRBJ2-7; the match to TRBD2 covers 11 bases. CDR3 length: 17 amino acids. Trimming removed 5 bases from V and 2 bases from J; junction bases left unmatched: 11. Germline V gene lookup returns CDR1 SGHTA and CDR2 FQGNSA. The CDR3 loop reads CASSNLAGGGPAYEQYF. CDR3 nucleotides: TGTGCCAGCAGCAACCTAGCGGGGGGCGGGCCCGCCTACGAGCAGTACTTC.